One and the same sample provided the 11 T cell receptor beta chains below, sequenced in a study of T cells in localized non-small cell lung cancer. Profiling relied on immunoSEQ multiplex PCR, and the TCRdb table lists in-frame clones only, not all of them. The table includes some 80,000 clones, approximately 84% detected once. The sample in question was peripheral blood, obtained before any cancer treatment. The receptors derive from a man between 40 and 75 years old with stage I lung adenocarcinoma.

This clone was counted a single time. The chain is built from TRBV6-6 and TRBJ1-3; no clear D. V dropped 0 bases and J dropped 4 bases, with 13 bases sitting between them. This CDR3 is 16 amino acids long. The germline V gene has CDR1 MNHNY and CDR2 SVGAGI (reference sequence). The CDR3 loop reads CASSYSTGKAGNTIYF. In DNA form, the CDR3 reads TGTGCCAGCAGTTACTCGACTGGGAAGGCGGGAAACACCATATATTTT.

The rearrangement links TRBV18 to TRBJ1-1, with D hard to call. CDR1 and CDR2 from the germline V gene are KGHSH and LQKENI. This CDR3 comprises 14 residues. V lost 5 bases and J lost 3, with 13 bases in between. The CDR3 loop is CASSTRGDDTEAFF. The CDR3 nucleotides read TGTGCCAGCTCAACCCGAGGAGACGACACTGAAGCTTTCTTT. Full variable domain (missing parts from reference TRBV18 and TRBJ1-1): NAGVMQNPRHLVRRRGQEARLRCSPMKGHSHVYWYRQLPEEGLKFMVYLQKENIIDESGMPKERFSAEFPKEGPSILRIQQVVRGDSAAYFCASSTRGDDTEAFFGQGTRLTVV.

V usage is TRBV19 and J usage is TRBJ2-7, with 7 nucleotides matching TRBD1. This CDR3 comprises 14 residues. After removal of 3 bases from V and 0 bases from J, the junction contained 2 bases not matched to a gene. CDR1 is LNHDA and CDR2 is SQIVND in the germline V gene (reference sequence). The CDR3 region has the DNA TGTGCCAGTAGTATCCGGGACAGCTCCTACGAGCAGTACTTC. Translation: CASSIRDSSYEQYF.

The chain is built from TRBV4-2 and TRBJ2-3; D is undetermined. The V end was cut by 4 bases, the J end by 2 bases, with 13 bases between. This CDR3 has 15 amino acids. Per the germline V gene, CDR1 is LGHNA and CDR2 is YNFKEQ. Here the CDR3 DNA reads TGTGCCAGCAGCCCGTATAAGTCCCCCACAGATACGCAGTATTTT. This translates into CASSPYKSPTDTQYF.

The genes are TRBV6-1 and TRBJ2-1; maybe TRBD1 (6 bases). This CDR3 is built from 13 residues. V lost 4 bases to trimming and J lost 9 bases, with 13 bases between them. CDR1 is MNHNS, CDR2 SASEGT, per germline. The chain's CDR3 is CASSGQADVEQFF. CDR3 DNA sequence: TGTGCCAGCAGTGGACAGGCTGACGTTGAGCAGTTCTTC.

This clone was found a few times. V and J are TRBV27 and TRBJ1-3, with D possibly matching TRBD1 (6 bases). V lost 1 base and J lost 2, with 15 bases in between. CDR1 and CDR2 from the germline V gene are MNHEY and SMNVEV (reference sequence). CDR3 size: 17 residues. CDR3 sequence (DNA): TGTGCCAGCAGTTTATTGGGTGTAGAGGGGGCTGGAAACACCATATATTTT. Amino acid sequence: CASSLLGVEGAGNTIYF.

This rearrangement joins TRBV2 to TRBJ1-5; 7 bases match TRBD1. The germline V gene encodes CDR1 SNHLY and CDR2 FYNNEI. The CDR3 covers 13 residues. With 10 bases clipped from V and 1 base from J, the junction kept 4 bases outside the gene matches. The CDR3 spells CATSGGSNQPQHF. The CDR3 DNA follows: TGTGCCACGTCAGGGGGAAGCAATCAGCCCCAGCATTTT.

V usage is TRBV7-3 and J usage is TRBJ1-1; D is unresolved. Germline V lookup: CDR1 SGHTA, CDR2 FQGTGA. The CDR3 consists of 13 residues. Trimming shortened V by 5 bases and J by 1 base, and 8 bases separated the two germline ends. In DNA, the CDR3 is TGTGCCAGCAGCGCGACTGGGAACACTGAAGCTTTCTTT. This encodes CASSATGNTEAFF.

The CDR3 region has the DNA TGTGCCAGCAGCCCCACCCGGGGGACAGGGCCCTCTGGGGCCAACGTCCTGACTTTC. It is translated as CASSPTRGTGPSGANVLTF. The chain recombines TRBV13 with TRBJ2-6; TRBD1 agrees at 9 bases. The length of the CDR3 is 19 residues. Unmatched junction bases numbered 11, after V lost 5 bases and J lost 0 bases. The germline gives CDR1 PRHDT, CDR2 FYEKMQ (reference sequence). The complete variable domain, with remaining parts taken from reference TRBV13 and TRBJ2-6, reads AAGVIQSPRHLIKEKRETATLKCYPIPRHDTVYWYQQGPGQDPQFLISFYEKMQSDKGSIPDRFSAQQFSDYHSELNMSSLELGDSALYFCASSPTRGTGPSGANVLTFGAGSRLTVL.

The chain combines TRBV5-1 with TRBJ2-2; the D gene is possibly TRBD1 (5 bases). Trimming pared 1 base from V and 3 bases from J, leaving 13 bases between. CDR3 length: 16 residues. Germline lookup yields CDR1 SGHRS and CDR2 YFSETQ. CDR3 in amino acids: CASSLQWGSDTGELFF. The CDR3 region has the DNA TGCGCCAGCAGCTTGCAGTGGGGCTCGGACACCGGGGAGCTGTTTTTT.

The chain couples TRBV6-4 to TRBJ2-1; 7 nucleotides line up with TRBD1. Germline loops: CDR1 MRHNA, CDR2 SNTAGT. The CDR3 spans 13 residues. V lost 0 bases to trimming and J lost 9 bases; unmatched junction nucleotides: 2. CDR3 in amino acids: CASSDSGGGEQFF. The CDR3, as DNA: TGTGCCAGCAGTGACTCAGGGGGCGGTGAGCAGTTCTTC.